This TCR beta chain originates from a study of blood T cell repertoires in COVID-19. Overall study: Researchers got acute and convalescent COVID-19 samples from the United States, Italy and Spain. In each case, the material was cDNA or gDNA derived from T cells, B-cell-depleted T cells, or PBMCs.

Authors' methods: By means of reference gene primer amplification, nucleated cell counts were estimated. TCRdb's table, derived via immunoSEQ multiplex PCR, lists solely in-frame clones and lacks some. The DNA was the basis for D and trimming; V, J and clone size are from that table. The sample lists 100,000 to 150,000 clones, 70% to 90% occurring once. The CDR3 has 14 residues. Germline V gene lookup returns CDR1 SGHTA and CDR2 FQGNSA. Trimming at V came to 5 bases and at J to 9 bases, leaving 11 bases not matched to a gene. The receptor was isolated from a man in his 70s who had recovered from COVID-19. Sequencing was performed on peripheral blood. The rearrangement uses TRBV7-2 and TRBJ2-7, with 9 nucleotides matching TRBD1. The CDR3: CASSPQTGGLGQYF. CDR3 coding DNA: TGTGCCAGCAGCCCGCAGACAGGGGGTCTAGGGCAGTACTTC.